This T cell receptor beta chain was profiled in a study of cytomegalovirus exposure and HLA in healthy donors. The junction had 10 bases not matched to a gene; V was cut back by 6 bases and J by 4 bases. CDR3 length equals 15 residues. Germline values: CDR1 MRHNA, CDR2 SNTAGT. PCR amplification relied on 60 Vbeta primers (plus 13 Jbeta primers). The method was immunoSEQ multiplex PCR; TCRdb's version includes in-frame clones alone and lacks a portion of them. The sample has about 94,000 clones; roughly 77% are singletons. The clonotype comes from a human donor in good health. The V gene is TRBV6-4, the J gene TRBJ2-7; 9 bases are a match to TRBD2. Sequenced sample: PBMCs. CDR3 nucleotides: TGTGCCAGCAGCGCAGCGGGGGGCCGCCGGTACGAGCAGTACTTC. Protein product: CASSAAGGRRYEQYF.